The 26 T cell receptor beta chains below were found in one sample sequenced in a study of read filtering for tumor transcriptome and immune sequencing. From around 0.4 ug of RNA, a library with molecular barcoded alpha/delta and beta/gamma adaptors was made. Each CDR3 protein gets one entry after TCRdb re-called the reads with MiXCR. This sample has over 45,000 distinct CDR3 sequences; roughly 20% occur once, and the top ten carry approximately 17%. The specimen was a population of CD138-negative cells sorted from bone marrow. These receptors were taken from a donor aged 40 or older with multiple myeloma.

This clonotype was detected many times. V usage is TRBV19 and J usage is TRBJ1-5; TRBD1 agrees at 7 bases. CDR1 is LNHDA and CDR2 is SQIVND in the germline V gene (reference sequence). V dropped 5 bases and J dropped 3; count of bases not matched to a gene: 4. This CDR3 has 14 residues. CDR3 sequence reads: CASSPGQPNQPQHF. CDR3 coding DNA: TGTGCCAGTAGTCCGGGACAGCCCAATCAGCCCCAGCATTTT.

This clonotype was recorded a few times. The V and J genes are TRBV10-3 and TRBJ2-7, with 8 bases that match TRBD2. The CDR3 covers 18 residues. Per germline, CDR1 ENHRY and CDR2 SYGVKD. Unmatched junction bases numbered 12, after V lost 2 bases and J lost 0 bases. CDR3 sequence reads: CAISEPAGGASGSYEQYF. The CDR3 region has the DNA TGTGCCATCAGTGAGCCCGCGGGGGGTGCTAGCGGCTCCTACGAGCAGTACTTC.

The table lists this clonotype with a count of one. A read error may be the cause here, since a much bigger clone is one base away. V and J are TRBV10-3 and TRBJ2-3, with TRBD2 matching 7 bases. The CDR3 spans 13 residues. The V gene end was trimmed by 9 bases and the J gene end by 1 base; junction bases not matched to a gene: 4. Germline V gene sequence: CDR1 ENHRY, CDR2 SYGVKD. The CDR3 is CAMRRERTDTQYF. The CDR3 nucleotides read TGTGCCATGAGGCGGGAGCGCACAGATACGCAGTATTTT.

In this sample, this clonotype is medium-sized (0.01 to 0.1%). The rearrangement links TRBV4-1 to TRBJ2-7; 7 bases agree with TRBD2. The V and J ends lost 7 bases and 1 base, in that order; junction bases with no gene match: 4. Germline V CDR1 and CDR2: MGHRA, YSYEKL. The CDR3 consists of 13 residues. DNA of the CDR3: TGCGCCAGCAAGCCTAGCGGATCCTACGAGCAGTACTTC. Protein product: CASKPSGSYEQYF.

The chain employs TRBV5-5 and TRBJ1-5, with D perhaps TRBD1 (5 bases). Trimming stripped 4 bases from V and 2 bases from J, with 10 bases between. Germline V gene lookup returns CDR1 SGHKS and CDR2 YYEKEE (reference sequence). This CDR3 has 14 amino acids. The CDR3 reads CASSPGVGNQPQHF. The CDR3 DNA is TGTGCCAGCAGCCCGGGGGTAGGCAATCAGCCCCAGCATTTT. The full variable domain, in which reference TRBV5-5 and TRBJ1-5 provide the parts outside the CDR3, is DAGVTQSPTHLIKTRGQQVTLRCSPISGHKSVSWYQQVLGQGPQFIFQYYEKEERGRGNFPDRFSARQFPNYSSELNVNALLLGDSALYLCASSPGVGNQPQHFGDGTRLSIL.

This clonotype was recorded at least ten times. The CDR3 sequence: CASTAGRSSTDTQYF. DNA of the CDR3: TGTGCCAGCACCGCGGGGAGATCTAGCACAGATACGCAGTATTTT. The V call is TRBV7-9, the J call TRBJ2-3; D is possibly TRBD2 (6 bases). The CDR3 is 15 amino acids. Per the germline V gene, CDR1 is SEHNR and CDR2 is FQNEAQ (reference sequence). V was shortened by 7 bases and J by 0 bases, with 14 bases between the two germline ends.

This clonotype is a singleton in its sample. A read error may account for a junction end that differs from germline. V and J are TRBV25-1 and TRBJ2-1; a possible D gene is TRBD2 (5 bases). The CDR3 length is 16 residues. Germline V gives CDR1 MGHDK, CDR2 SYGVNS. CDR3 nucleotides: TGTACCAGCACTGACGAAGCGGAAAGCTCCTACAATGAGCAGCTCTTC. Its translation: CTSTDEAESSYNEQLF.

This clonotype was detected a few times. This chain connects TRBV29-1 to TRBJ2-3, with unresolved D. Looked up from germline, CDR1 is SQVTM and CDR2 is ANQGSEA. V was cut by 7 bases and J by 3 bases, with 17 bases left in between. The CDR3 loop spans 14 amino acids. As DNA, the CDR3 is TGCAGCGCTGCTATGGGAATAGGGACAGATACGCAGTATTTT. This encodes CSAAMGIGTDTQYF.

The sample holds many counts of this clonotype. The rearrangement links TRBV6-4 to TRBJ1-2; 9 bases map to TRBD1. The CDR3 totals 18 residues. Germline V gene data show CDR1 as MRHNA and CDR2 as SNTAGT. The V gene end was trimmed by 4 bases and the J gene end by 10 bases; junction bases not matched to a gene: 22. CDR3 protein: CASSVLPPGQGLQLSYTF. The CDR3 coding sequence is TGTGCCAGCAGTGTACTCCCACCGGGACAGGGCCTTCAGTTATCCTACACCTTC.

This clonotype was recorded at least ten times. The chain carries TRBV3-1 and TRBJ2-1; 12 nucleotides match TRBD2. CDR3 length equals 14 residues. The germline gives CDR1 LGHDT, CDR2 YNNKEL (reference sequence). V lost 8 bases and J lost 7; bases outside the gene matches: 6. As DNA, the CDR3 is TGTGCCAGCTCGAGACTAGCGGGAGATAATGAGCAGTTCTTC. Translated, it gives CASSRLAGDNEQFF.

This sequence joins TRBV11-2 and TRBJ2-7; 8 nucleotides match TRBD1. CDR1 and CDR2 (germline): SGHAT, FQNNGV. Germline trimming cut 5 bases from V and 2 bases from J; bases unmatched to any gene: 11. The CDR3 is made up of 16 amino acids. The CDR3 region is CASSKTGQVFAYEQYF. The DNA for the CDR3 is TGTGCCAGCAGCAAAACGGGACAGGTGTTCGCCTACGAGCAGTACTTC.

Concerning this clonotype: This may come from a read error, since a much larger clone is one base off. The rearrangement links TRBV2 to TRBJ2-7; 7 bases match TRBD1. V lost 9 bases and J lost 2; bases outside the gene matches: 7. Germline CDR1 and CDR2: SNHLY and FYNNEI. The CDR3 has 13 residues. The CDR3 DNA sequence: TGTGCCAGACCGGGACAGCCTCCCTACGAGCAGTACTTC. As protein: CARPGQPPYEQYF.

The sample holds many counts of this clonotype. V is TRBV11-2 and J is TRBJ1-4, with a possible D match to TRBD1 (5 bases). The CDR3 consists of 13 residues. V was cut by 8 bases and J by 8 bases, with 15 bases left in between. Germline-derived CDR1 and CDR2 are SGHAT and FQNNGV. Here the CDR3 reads CASLAGPGEKLFF. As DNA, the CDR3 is TGTGCCAGCTTGGCAGGGCCAGGAGAAAAACTGTTTTTT.

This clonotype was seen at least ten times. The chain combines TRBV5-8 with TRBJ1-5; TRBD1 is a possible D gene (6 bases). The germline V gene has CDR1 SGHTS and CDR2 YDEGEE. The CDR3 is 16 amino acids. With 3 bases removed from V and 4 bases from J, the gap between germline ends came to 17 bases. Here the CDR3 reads CASSSSSGGWNQPQHF. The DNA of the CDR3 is TGTGCCAGCAGCTCGTCTTCGGGGGGCTGGAATCAGCCCCAGCATTTT.

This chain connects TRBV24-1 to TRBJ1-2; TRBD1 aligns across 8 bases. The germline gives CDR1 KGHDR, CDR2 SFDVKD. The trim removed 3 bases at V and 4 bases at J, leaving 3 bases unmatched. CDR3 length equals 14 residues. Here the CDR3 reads CATSDTGGIYGYTF. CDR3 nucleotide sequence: TGTGCCACCAGTGATACAGGGGGGATCTATGGCTACACCTTC.

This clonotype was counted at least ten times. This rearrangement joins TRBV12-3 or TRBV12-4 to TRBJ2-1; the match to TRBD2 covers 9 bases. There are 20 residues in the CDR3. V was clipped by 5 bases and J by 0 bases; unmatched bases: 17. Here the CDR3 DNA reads TGTGCCAGCAGTACACCCTCCGGCGGGAGCGGGAGGTTCTCCTACAATGAGCAGTTCTTC. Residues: CASSTPSGGSGRFSYNEQFF.

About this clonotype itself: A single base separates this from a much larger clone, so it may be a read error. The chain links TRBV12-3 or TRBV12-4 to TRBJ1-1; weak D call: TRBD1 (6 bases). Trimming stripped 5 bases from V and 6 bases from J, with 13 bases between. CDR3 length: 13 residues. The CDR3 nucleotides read TGTGCCAGCAGTATTAGGACAGACTCTGAAGCTTTCTTT. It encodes CASSIRTDSEAFF.

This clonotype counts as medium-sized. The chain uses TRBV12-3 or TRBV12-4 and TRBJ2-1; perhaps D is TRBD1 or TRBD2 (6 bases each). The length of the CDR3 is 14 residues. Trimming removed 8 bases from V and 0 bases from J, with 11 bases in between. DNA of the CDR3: TGTGCCAGCCTCAGGGGAGGCTCCTACAATGAGCAGTTCTTC. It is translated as CASLRGGSYNEQFF.

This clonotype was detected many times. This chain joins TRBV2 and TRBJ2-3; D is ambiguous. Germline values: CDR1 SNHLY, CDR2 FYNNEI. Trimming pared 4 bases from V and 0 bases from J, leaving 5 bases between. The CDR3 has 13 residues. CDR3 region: CASSGISTDTQYF. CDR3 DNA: TGTGCCAGCAGTGGTATCAGCACAGATACGCAGTATTTT.

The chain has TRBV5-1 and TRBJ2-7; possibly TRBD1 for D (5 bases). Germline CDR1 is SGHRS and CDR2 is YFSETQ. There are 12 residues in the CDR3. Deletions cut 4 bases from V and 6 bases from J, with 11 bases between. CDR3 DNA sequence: TGCGCCAGCAGCAAAACAGGTCCCGAGCAGTACTTC. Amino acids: CASSKTGPEQYF.

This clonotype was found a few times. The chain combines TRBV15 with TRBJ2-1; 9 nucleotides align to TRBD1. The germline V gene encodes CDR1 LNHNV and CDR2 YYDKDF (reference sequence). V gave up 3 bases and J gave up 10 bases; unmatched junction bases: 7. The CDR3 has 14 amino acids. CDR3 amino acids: CATSRGQGVEEQFF. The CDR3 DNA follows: TGTGCCACCAGCAGGGGACAGGGAGTGGAAGAGCAGTTCTTC.

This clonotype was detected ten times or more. The CDR3 DNA is TGTGCCAGCAGCTTCCTCTCGGGAAGCACAGATACGCAGTATTTT. It encodes CASSFLSGSTDTQYF. This sequence joins TRBV11-2 and TRBJ2-3; possibly TRBD2 for D (5 bases). The CDR3 extends over 15 amino acids. V lost 3 bases and J lost 0, with 10 bases in between. CDR1 is SGHAT, CDR2 FQNNGV, per germline. Full variable domain (rest looked up from reference TRBV11-2 and TRBJ2-3): EAGVAQSPRYKIIEKRQSVAFWCNPISGHATLYWYQQILGQGPKLLIQFQNNGVVDDSQLPKDRFSAERLKGVDSTLKIQPAKLEDSAVYLCASSFLSGSTDTQYFGPGTRLTVL.

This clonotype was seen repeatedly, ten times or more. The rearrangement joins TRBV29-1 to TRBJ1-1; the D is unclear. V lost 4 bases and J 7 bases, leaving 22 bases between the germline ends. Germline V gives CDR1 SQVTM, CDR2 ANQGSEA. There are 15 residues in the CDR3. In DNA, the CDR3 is TGCAGCGTTGCCCCCCAGTCTTGGAACGGCGGTGAAGCTTTCTTT. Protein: CSVAPQSWNGGEAFF.

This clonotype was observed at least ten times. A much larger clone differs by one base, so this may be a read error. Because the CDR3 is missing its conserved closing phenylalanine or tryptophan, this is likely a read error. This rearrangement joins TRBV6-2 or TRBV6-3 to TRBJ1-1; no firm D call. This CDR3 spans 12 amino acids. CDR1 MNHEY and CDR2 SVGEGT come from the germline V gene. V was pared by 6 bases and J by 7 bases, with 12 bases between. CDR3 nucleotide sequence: TGTGCCAGCAGCCACGACACCTTTGAAGCTTTCCTT. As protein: CASSHDTFEAFL.

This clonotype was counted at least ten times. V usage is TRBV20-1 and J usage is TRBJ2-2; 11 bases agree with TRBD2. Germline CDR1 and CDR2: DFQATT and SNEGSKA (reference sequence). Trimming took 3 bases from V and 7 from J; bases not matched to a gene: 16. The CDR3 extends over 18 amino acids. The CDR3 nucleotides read TGCAGTGCTAGGGGCGCCTACTCTAGCGGGAGGTTAAGCGGGGAGCTGTTTTTT. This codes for CSARGAYSSGRLSGELFF.

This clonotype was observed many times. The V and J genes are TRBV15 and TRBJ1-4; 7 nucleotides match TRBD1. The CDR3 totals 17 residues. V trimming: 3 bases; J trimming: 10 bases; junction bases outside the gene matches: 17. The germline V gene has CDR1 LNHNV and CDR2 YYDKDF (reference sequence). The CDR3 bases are TGTGCCACCAGCAGTGGAGAACAGGGGTACCTCCATGGAAAACTGTTTTTT. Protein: CATSSGEQGYLHGKLFF.